This T cell receptor beta chain is drawn from a study of naive CD8 T cells in extremely preterm neonates. Overall study results and limits: Compared with older groups, preterm CDR3s were shorter, with fewer N additions and less trimming.

Healthy nonsmoking adults and healthy children aged roughly 16-60 months donated peripheral blood. The germline V and J ends were trimmed by 5 bases and 0 bases, with 14 bases remaining between them. The CDR3 contains 15 residues. CDR1 is SGHAT and CDR2 is FQNNGV in the germline V gene. TCRdb keeps only in-frame clones here, not all; method: immunoSEQ multiplex PCR. This sample has roughly 5,000 clones, with approximately 97% found just once. The count of this clone is one. Its matching antigen is unknown. The receptor's source is a human donor in good health. V is TRBV11-2 and J is TRBJ2-7, with D maybe TRBD2 (5 bases). Sequenced: naive CD8+ T cells from blood. The CDR3 is CASSPALGSSYEQYV. CDR3 nucleotide sequence: TGTGCCAGCAGCCCGGCCTTAGGGAGCTCCTACGAGCAGTACGTC.